Relative to its sample, the clone carrying this T cell receptor (beta chain) is medium-sized. This record comes from a study of patients and donors after allogeneic stem cell transplantation. TCRdb processed the RT-PCR reads anew with MiXCR; each CDR3 protein has one entry. The sample contains about 2,000 distinct CDR3 sequences, about 1.5% of which appear only once. Material: blood, either unsorted or a sorted T cell fraction (not recorded which). This TCR came from a human donor who was either an allogeneic HSCT recipient or a stem cell or donor lymphocyte infusion donor (not recorded which). It is not recorded whose cells these are; they may come from a transplant donor.

This chain's CDR3 is CASSHGQGGPGQYF. In DNA form, the CDR3 reads TGTGCCAGCAGCCACGGACAGGGGGGCCCGGGGCAGTATTTT. The genes are TRBV12-3 or TRBV12-4 and TRBJ2-3; 10 bases match TRBD1. This CDR3 region has 14 residues. The junction had 11 bases not matched to a gene; V was cut back by 6 bases and J by 11 bases.